The present entry profiles one T cell receptor beta chain with its context. Antigen specificity is unknown. Then a second PCR, running roughly 6 to 12 cycles, was carried out with a sample-barcoded 5' primer and a J-beta primer mix. One entry per CDR3 protein results from TCRdb running MiXCR on the 5' RACE reads. The sample shows hundreds of thousands of distinct CDR3 sequences, around two fifths of them seen only once. V lost 6 bases and J 11 bases, leaving 28 bases between the germline ends. Germline V gives CDR1 MNHEY, CDR2 SVGEGT. This CDR3 region has 16 residues. This sample is drawn from a study of blood T cells in healthy people across ages. Study results and limitations: Since the PBMCs were unsorted, naive and antigen-experienced cells could not be conclusively compared.

Isolated per sample were at least 7 million PBMCs. Sequencing was done on a sample of blood. The chain joins TRBV6-2 or TRBV6-3 to TRBJ2-5, with D possibly being TRBD1 (6 bases). The receptor was derived from a man aged 80 or over in good health. This CDR3 is CASRNRRTEKTRWQYF. The CDR3 DNA is TGTGCCAGCAGGAACCGTCGGACAGAAAAAACTAGGTGGCAGTACTTC.